This T cell receptor (beta chain) was recorded in a study of blood T cell repertoires in COVID-19. Study context: The study drew acute and convalescent COVID-19 samples from the United States, Italy and Spain.

Germline V gene lookup returns CDR1 MDHEN and CDR2 SYDVKM. Trimming stripped 3 bases from V and 0 bases from J, with 12 bases between. The CDR3 totals 16 residues. Using immunoSEQ multiplex PCR, the repertoire was profiled, and TCRdb retains in-frame clones only, with some absent. The sample lists approximately 180,000 clones; roughly 82% were seen once. This clone was observed many times. Sequencing was done on a sample of peripheral blood. The chain links TRBV28 to TRBJ1-5; maybe TRBD1 (5 bases). This clonotype was sampled from a woman aged 70-85 years with acute or convalescent COVID-19. The chain's CDR3 is CASSFYGDYSNQPQHF. CDR3 coding DNA: TGTGCCAGCAGTTTTTACGGGGACTATAGCAATCAGCCCCAGCATTTT.